This T cell receptor beta chain derives from a study of cytomegalovirus exposure and HLA in healthy donors. Study results and limitations: Among the CMV-associated chains, a few were confirmed in vitro as specific for CMV antigens. Rarity marked most TCR sequences, yet some public TCRs occurred in many donors. Cytomegalovirus-associated TCR beta chains were listed, numbering over 150.

The PCR employed 60 Vbeta primers together with 13 Jbeta primers. Generated by immunoSEQ multiplex PCR, the TCRdb table keeps only in-frame clones and is missing some. This table has under 200,000 clones, roughly 85% appearing once. Unrecorded immune exposure was likely among donors, who were nominally healthy when sampled. Germline lookup yields CDR1 SGHRS and CDR2 YFSETQ. This CDR3 contains 14 residues. With regard to this clone: What it binds is not known. At one end the junction does not follow the germline gene, possibly because of a read error. The sample carries other DNA sequences with the same CDR3.

V gene TRBV5-1 combines with J gene TRBJ1-2; D is ambiguous. This receptor was obtained from a woman aged 40 to 50 in good health and CMV-seronegative. The specimen was PBMCs. CDR3 coding DNA: TGCGCCAGTAGCTTGGCGGGGAGGAATGATGGCTACACCTTC. Protein sequence: CASSLAGRNDGYTF.